Sequencing of this T cell receptor (beta chain) was carried out in a study of shared clonotypes between healthy human individuals (dated by TCRdb to about 2020). For context, the study as a whole: The cohort comprised two women and a few men aged 18 to 49 years. Per donor, three plates each were used for CD4 naive and CD4 memory, two for CD8 naive, and one for CD8 memory. To increase sequencing depth and limit assay-specific biases, different laboratories used diverse techniques to prepare libraries and sequence TCR repertoires. Per donor, leukapheresis produced somewhere between about 0.94 and 9 billion PBMCs. The study deeply sequenced blood TCR repertoires of about 5 healthy adults to estimate repertoire size and the extent of clonotype sharing between individuals.

Using the deep immunoSEQ assay, multiplex PCR amplified TCR CDR3 regions from genomic DNA. Extracted genomic DNA from each cell subset was distributed evenly across all wells of several immunoSEQ 96-well plates, and each plate was treated as a replicate. Each replicate PCR for sorted subsets received around 0.2 ug genomic DNA, equal to about 30,000 T cell genomes. Purified libraries were measured with a Qubit 3.0 fluorometer, size-checked on a Bioanalyzer 2100, and measured again with the KAPA Library Quantification kit. Each immunoSEQ 96-well plate was sequenced on its own single-read 150-cycle Illumina NextSeq 550 flow cell. For the original study's pipeline: Because the immunoSEQ output included only junctional sequences and no quality scores, the filtering could not be the same as the filtering used for full-length reads. Sequences were annotated with PyIR, a Python wrapper for IgBLAST v1.9, using IMGT germline references to assign V/J genes and CDR3. Any read was removed if the V/J assignment was weak (E-value above 1e-6), the CDR3 was missing, or the read contained stop codons, out-of-frame junctions, or ambiguous translated residues. V3J clonotypes were defined as sequences sharing the same inferred V gene, J gene, and CDR3 amino acid sequence. The percentage overlap between two repertoires was calculated by dividing the number of shared unique clonotypes by the size of the smaller repertoire. RTK rarefaction, the Chao1 estimator, and Recon v2.1 estimates of unobserved clonotypes were used to assess repertoire richness. For all TCRbeta clonotypes obtained by the gDNA method from several donors, generation probabilities were computed with OLGA. The clones in this table, taken by TCRdb from immuneACCESS, are in-frame only. Not every clone is retained; where verified, under half of the shortfall comes from an unresolved V gene, and the cause of the rest is unknown. D and trimming were read from the DNA, whereas the V and J calls and clone size are those reported in that table. Present in this sample are approximately 1,500,000 clones, 95% to 97% of which were seen just once. Approximately 1.1% of the sample belongs to the ten largest clones.

The donors were healthy, HIV-negative adults with no recently reported acute infections or vaccinations. All donors were Caucasian adults living in Nashville, Tennessee, USA. CD4+ T cells were enriched by magnetic negative selection, after which naive cells were positively selected on CD45RA and the negative fraction was taken as the memory subset. Blood was collected by leukapheresis, and PBMCs were isolated by Ficoll-Histopaque density gradient centrifugation and then cryopreserved in liquid nitrogen vapor phase. Purity and quantity of every magnetically sorted T cell population were checked by analytical flow cytometry. From each sorted fraction, genomic DNA was isolated and quantified by UV absorbance on a Nanodrop 2000c. Of note for this clone: This clone's antigen is unknown. No qualities accompany the bases; no much larger clone lies one base away.

General study outcomes and caveats: Pairwise subsampling led to the expectation that sequencing depth would affect the degree of clonotype sharing among donors. Sampling was restricted to blood, and TCR repertoires in tissue are likely to differ from TCR repertoires in blood. Larger estimated clonotype richness was generally found for naive subsets than for memory subsets. Incomplete sequencing was indicated by rarefaction of sorted-subset datasets, despite the large sequencing depth. Compared with non-shared clonotypes, the clonotypes found in all four sorted-subset donors had higher generation probabilities. Sharing across several donors was observed for approximately 5% of naive CD4, 3% to 3.5% of naive CD8, 2.3% of memory CD4, and less than 0.45% of memory CD8 clonotypes. The small number of donors limited the genetic and exposure-history diversity represented.

The CDR3 covers 13 residues, taking in both the cysteine and the phenylalanine. Kept here is only the CDR3 DNA, which spans 39 bases and is read in frame from base 1. V ends up 8 bases short and J 6 bases short, with an unmatched junction base count of 4. In the germline V gene, CDR1 corresponds to SNHLY and CDR2 to FYNNEI. The chain employs TRBV2 and TRBJ2-1; 10 junctional bases match TRBD2. The sample was naive CD4+ T cells sorted from blood. The sample's cell subset or site label, decoded: CD45RA+ positively selected. The receptor's source is a man under 40 in good health. The DNA sequence follows: TGTGCCAGCCGGACTAGCGGAACCAATGAGCAGTTCTTC. Protein translation: CASRTSGTNEQFF.